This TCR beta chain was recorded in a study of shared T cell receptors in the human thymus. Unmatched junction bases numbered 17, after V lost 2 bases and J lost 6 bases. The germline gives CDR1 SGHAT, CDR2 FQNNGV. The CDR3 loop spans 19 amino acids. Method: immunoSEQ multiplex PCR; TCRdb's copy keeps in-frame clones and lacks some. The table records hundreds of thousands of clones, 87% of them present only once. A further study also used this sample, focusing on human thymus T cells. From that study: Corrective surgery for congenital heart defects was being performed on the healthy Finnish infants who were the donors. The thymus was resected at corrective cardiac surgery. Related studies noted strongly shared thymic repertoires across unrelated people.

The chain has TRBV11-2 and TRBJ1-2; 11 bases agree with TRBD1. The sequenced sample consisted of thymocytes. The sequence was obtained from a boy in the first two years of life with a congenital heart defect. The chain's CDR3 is CASSLKPEPTDRGQNGYTF. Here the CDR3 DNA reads TGTGCCAGCAGCTTAAAGCCCGAGCCCACGGACAGGGGGCAAAATGGCTACACCTTC.